The sample holds many counts of the clone carrying this TCR beta chain. What it binds is unknown. These data come from a study of early T cells in non-severe SARS-CoV-2 infection. Study at large: Chains from this unsorted whole-blood bulk RNA could not be paired.

Attached unique molecular identifiers marked individual cDNA molecules. TCRdb analysed the 5' RACE reads with MiXCR anew, one entry per CDR3 protein. Seen here are more than 55,000 distinct CDR3 sequences, 8.9% observed once, and the top ten hold approximately 15%. Study-wide points: The matching step, a VDJdb search, favored anti-spike CD8 responses and missed private and CD4 specificities.

The specimen sequenced was whole blood. The TCR was taken from an adult who was a healthcare worker with PCR-confirmed SARS-CoV-2 infection or an uninfected control (not recorded which).

The CDR3 nucleotides read TGTGCCAGCAGCTTTCGGGGAATGAACACCGGGGAGCTGTTTTTT. Amino acids: CASSFRGMNTGELFF. This rearrangement joins TRBV7-2 to TRBJ2-2; D might be TRBD2 (5 bases). This CDR3 has 15 amino acids. The germline V and J ends were trimmed by 3 bases and 1 base, with 9 bases remaining between them. Per the germline V gene, CDR1 is SGHTA and CDR2 is FQGNSA.